This record covers a single T cell receptor beta chain. The antigen is unknown. The sample is drawn from a study of EBV T-cell therapy then PD-1 blockade in nasopharyngeal carcinoma. Germline CDR1 reads LGHNA; CDR2 reads YSLEER. The CDR3 sequence is 16 residues long. Trimming removed 0 bases at V and 4 bases at J, with 12 bases between. TCRdb keeps only in-frame clones here, not all; method: immunoSEQ multiplex PCR. There are roughly 16,000 clones in the sample; 75% to 90% occur only once, and approximately 29% lies in the top ten. Treatment of the sample: AdE1-LMPpoly-expanded autologous EBV-specific T-cell therapy followed by anti-PD-1 nivolumab.

The TCR sequence derives from a man between 35 and 55 years old with nasopharyngeal carcinoma. This sample comprised CD8+ T cells from blood, obtained at day 0 from a patient whose treatment included autologous EBV-specific T cells and nivolumab. J is TRBJ1-4 and V is TRBV4-3; maybe TRBD1 (5 bases). CDR3 DNA sequence: TGCGCCAGCAGCCAAGATCGGTCCAGGGTTAATGAAAAACTGTTTTTT. Translation: CASSQDRSRVNEKLFF.